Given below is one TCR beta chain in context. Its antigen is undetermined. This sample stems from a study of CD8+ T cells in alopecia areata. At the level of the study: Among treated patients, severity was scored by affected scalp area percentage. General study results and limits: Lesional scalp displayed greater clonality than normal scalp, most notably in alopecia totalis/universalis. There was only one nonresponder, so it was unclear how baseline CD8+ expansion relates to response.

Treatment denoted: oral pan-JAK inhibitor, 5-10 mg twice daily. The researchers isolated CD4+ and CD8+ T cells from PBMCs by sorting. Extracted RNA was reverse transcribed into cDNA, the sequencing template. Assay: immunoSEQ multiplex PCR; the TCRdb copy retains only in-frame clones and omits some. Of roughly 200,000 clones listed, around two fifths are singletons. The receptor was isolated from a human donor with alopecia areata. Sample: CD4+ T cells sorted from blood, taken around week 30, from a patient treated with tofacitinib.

The CDR3 loop is CASSFGTGQETQYF. CDR3 nucleotide sequence: TGCGCCAGCAGCTTCGGGACAGGACAAGAGACCCAGTACTTC. The chain employs TRBV5-1 and TRBJ2-5; 8 positions match TRBD1. V lost 2 bases, J lost 2 bases, and 2 bases stayed unmatched. The CDR3 length is 14 residues. Germline assignment: CDR1 SGHRS and CDR2 YFSETQ.